Presented here are 16 T cell receptor beta chains from one specimen sequenced in a study of T-cell memory formation after mild COVID-19. TCRdb reprocessed the 5' RACE reads via MiXCR and lists one record per CDR3 protein. The sample includes 75,000 to 90,000 distinct CDR3 sequences, around 13% of them seen just once. Sequenced material: PBMCs or a T cell subset sorted from them (not recorded which). The origin of the receptors is an adult woman who had mild COVID-19 (a few samples of this study predate the infection). Cell type and time point are not known.

The chain combines TRBV7-9 with TRBJ1-5; TRBD1 might be the D (5 bases). Germline assignment: CDR1 SEHNR and CDR2 FQNEAQ (reference sequence). The CDR3 has 13 residues. V lost 4 bases, J lost 4 bases, and 8 bases lay in between. The CDR3 sequence: CASSSGTNQPQHF. CDR3 nucleotides: TGTGCCAGCAGCTCTGGGACTAATCAGCCCCAGCATTTT.

This clonotype was picked up a small number of times. The V call is TRBV4-2, the J call TRBJ1-1; D not resolved. CDR3 length: 14 amino acids. Trimming left V 1 base short and J 1 base short, with 7 bases between. Germline loops: CDR1 LGHNA, CDR2 YNFKEQ. The CDR3 region has the DNA TGTGCCAGCAGCCAAGTAACAGAGAACACTGAAGCTTTCTTT. Protein sequence: CASSQVTENTEAFF.

This clonotype has only a few counts. This chain joins TRBV5-1 and TRBJ2-2, with 8 bases matching TRBD1. The CDR3 totals 17 residues. V shed 2 bases, J shed 2 bases, and the junction held 8 bases outside the gene matches. Germline CDR1 SGHRS, CDR2 YFSETQ. CDR3 sequence: CASSFSGTGENTGELFF. The CDR3 DNA follows: TGCGCCAGCAGCTTTTCCGGGACAGGAGAAAACACCGGGGAGCTGTTTTTT.

J is TRBJ2-7 and V is TRBV13, with TRBD1 as a possible D gene (5 bases). The germline gives CDR1 PRHDT, CDR2 FYEKMQ (reference sequence). The CDR3 length is 14 residues. Trimming removed 3 bases from V and 2 bases from J, with 11 bases in between. CDR3 region: CASSFQTATYEQYF. The CDR3 bases are TGTGCCAGCAGCTTCCAGACAGCGACCTACGAGCAGTACTTC.

The chain links TRBV15 to TRBJ2-7; D is possibly TRBD1 or TRBD2 (5 bases each). Trimming shortened V by 0 bases and J by 6 bases, and 18 bases separated the two germline ends. CDR1 and CDR2 from the germline V gene are LNHNV and YYDKDF (reference sequence). The CDR3 loop spans 16 amino acids. CDR3 nucleotides: TGTGCCACCAGCAGAGAGGGACGATTGATGATCGGCGAGCAGTACTTC. Protein product: CATSREGRLMIGEQYF.

The V and J genes are TRBV24-1 and TRBJ2-1; TRBD1 matches at 9 bases. The germline CDR1 and CDR2 sequences are KGHDR and SFDVKD. V lost 8 bases, J lost 4 bases, and 8 bases stayed unmatched. The CDR3 is 15 residues long. CDR3 bases: TGTGCCACCACCCCCGCCGGGACAGGGTACAATGAGCAGTTCTTC. Amino acid sequence: CATTPAGTGYNEQFF.

This clonotype has a handful of counts. The rearrangement links TRBV7-3 to TRBJ2-7; D is uncertain. Germline V CDR1 and CDR2: SGHTA, FQGTGA. CDR3 size: 13 residues. V lost 5 bases to trimming and J lost 5 bases, with 13 bases between them. This chain's CDR3 is CASSPISSDEQYF. CDR3 DNA sequence: TGTGCCAGCAGCCCAATTAGTTCCGACGAGCAGTACTTC.

This clonotype was seen at least ten times. The chain joins TRBV5-1 to TRBJ2-5, with no clear D. Trimming shortened V by 4 bases and J by 5 bases, and 9 bases separated the two germline ends. The CDR3 is 12 residues long. In germline, CDR1 is SGHRS, CDR2 YFSETQ. The CDR3 sequence is CASSHLRETQYF. The DNA for the CDR3 is TGCGCCAGCAGCCACCTACGGGAGACCCAGTACTTC.

This clonotype occurred a few times. This chain connects TRBV5-1 to TRBJ1-6; 9 bases line up with TRBD1. CDR1 and CDR2 (germline): SGHRS, YFSETQ. V shed 8 bases and J 9 bases; nucleotides not matched to a gene: 9. The CDR3 is made up of 14 amino acids. The CDR3: CASTSGTGRSPLHF. The CDR3 bases are TGCGCCAGTACCAGCGGGACAGGGCGTTCACCCCTCCACTTT.

There are a few counts of this clonotype. The gene calls are TRBV5-1 and TRBJ2-7, with TRBD2 matching 12 bases. Trimming at V came to 4 bases and at J to 5 bases, leaving 7 bases not matched to a gene. Germline-derived CDR1 and CDR2 are SGHRS and YFSETQ. CDR3 size: 15 residues. In nucleotides, the CDR3 is TGCGCCAGCAGCGCGACTAGCGGGAGAGGCGACGAGCAGTACTTC. Translated: CASSATSGRGDEQYF.

This clonotype has more than one count but fewer than ten. J is TRBJ1-1 and V is TRBV24-1; TRBD1 might be the D (5 bases). CDR1 is KGHDR and CDR2 is SFDVKD in the germline V gene. The ends were cut back, 3 bases at V and 5 bases at J, with 9 bases in the middle. The CDR3 runs to 13 residues. In DNA form, the CDR3 reads TGTGCCACCAGTGATGGGACCTTAACTGAAGCTTTCTTT. This gives the protein CATSDGTLTEAFF.

The chain combines TRBV9 with TRBJ2-2, with unresolved D. This CDR3 has 13 residues. CDR1 and CDR2 (germline): SGDLS, YYNGEE. Between the trimmed V and J ends, which lost 3 bases and 4 bases, there was a span of 7 bases. CDR3 in DNA: TGTGCCAGCAGCGCTAGTAGCACCGGGGAGCTGTTTTTT. It yields the protein CASSASSTGELFF.

V is TRBV5-7 and J is TRBJ1-5, with a weak D call TRBD1 (5 bases). TRBV5-7 is annotated as an ORF whose role is uncertain. The CDR3 covers 16 residues. Trimming cost V 4 bases and J 4 bases, with 18 bases left between them. This CDR3 is CASSPGAGKGNQPQHF. The CDR3 DNA reads TGTGCCAGCAGCCCCGGGGCCGGGAAGGGAAATCAGCCCCAGCATTTT.

This chain joins TRBV19 and TRBJ1-1, with D perhaps TRBD1 (5 bases). V lost 8 bases and J 5 bases, leaving 12 bases between the germline ends. CDR1 LNHDA and CDR2 SQIVND come from the germline V gene (reference sequence). This CDR3 is built from 12 residues. The CDR3 loop reads CASRQGWTEAFF. CDR3 DNA sequence: TGTGCCAGTCGGCAGGGTTGGACTGAAGCTTTCTTT.

V usage is TRBV20-1 and J usage is TRBJ1-2; unclear D gene. This CDR3 spans 11 amino acids. The germline CDR1 and CDR2 sequences are DFQATT and SNEGSKA (reference sequence). CDR3 amino acids: CTSDLTKGYTF. The CDR3 DNA reads as TGCACCTCCGATCTTACTAAGGGCTACACCTTC.

The chain has TRBV27 and TRBJ2-7; D is ambiguous. V was cut by 1 base and J by 3 bases, with 10 bases left in between. Germline-derived CDR1 and CDR2 are MNHEY and SMNVEV (reference sequence). The length of the CDR3 is 14 residues. CDR3 nucleotides: TGTGCCAGCAGTTTATTCTGGACGGACTACGAGCAGTACTTC. As protein: CASSLFWTDYEQYF.